This T cell receptor (beta chain) was captured in a study of T cell clonotyping in hematopoietic cell transplantation. Time point: recipient sample about 28 days before transplant, after cytoreduction. Data came from immunoSEQ multiplex PCR; TCRdb stores just in-frame clones and leaves some out. This sample yields 35,000 to 45,000 clones, of which 85% to 95% are seen a single time; 1.5% to 2% belongs to the top ten. Germline V gene sequence: CDR1 ENHRY, CDR2 SYGVKD. V was clipped by 2 bases and J by 7 bases, with 6 bases between them. This CDR3 spans 12 amino acids. This clonotype originated in a middle-aged man with chronic myeloid leukemia. Some clones in this sample may be carry-over from other donors' samples. Material: peripheral blood mononuclear cells, obtained before stem cell transplant. This chain links TRBV10-3 with TRBJ1-5, with D uncertain. Here the CDR3 reads CAISEGGQPQHF. The CDR3 DNA sequence: TGTGCCATCAGTGAGGGCGGCCAGCCCCAGCATTTT.